One and the same sample provided the 25 T cell receptor beta chains below, sequenced in a study of T cell repertoires in cytomegalovirus infection. TCRdb ran MiXCR on the reads and lists one entry per CDR3 protein. The sample lists roughly 630,000 distinct CDR3 sequences, roughly a quarter occurring once. The sample was CD8+ T cells from PBMCs. The receptor set was obtained from a human donor in good health (CMV status not recorded). Some clones in this sample may be carry-over from other donors' samples.

DNA for the CDR3: TGTGCCAGCAGTTCCGGGACAACGAGCTCCTATAATTCACCCCTCCACTTT. Translating gives CASSSGTTSSYNSPLHF. This chain joins TRBV2 and TRBJ1-6; possible D gene TRBD1, 6 bases. Looked up from germline, CDR1 is SNHLY and CDR2 is FYNNEI. The CDR3 spans 17 residues. V shed 5 bases and J shed 0 bases, with 14 bases lying between them.

V usage is TRBV5-6 and J usage is TRBJ1-3; D remains unclear. CDR1 and CDR2 (germline): SGHDT, YYEEEE. V gave up 3 bases and J gave up 0 bases, with 7 bases separating them. The CDR3 extends over 14 amino acids. The CDR3, as DNA: TGTGCCAGCAGCTCTAGGCCCTCTGGAAACACCATATATTTT. Translated, it gives CASSSRPSGNTIYF.

This clonotype occurred many times. V and J are TRBV7-2 and TRBJ2-7; D ambiguous. The CDR3 is made up of 12 amino acids. Trimming pared 4 bases from V and 2 bases from J, leaving 6 bases between. From germline, CDR1 is SGHTA and CDR2 FQGNSA. The CDR3 DNA is TGTGCCAGCAGCTCGCATACCTACGAGCAGTACTTC. Protein: CASSSHTYEQYF.

This clonotype came up many times. DNA for the CDR3: TGTGCCAGCAGGGGGGACAGTATTCTCGCAGATACGCAGTATTTT. It specifies CASRGDSILADTQYF. The rearrangement uses TRBV6-5 and TRBJ2-3, with 7 bases fitting TRBD1. Trimming removed 6 bases from V and 4 bases from J; junction bases left unmatched: 10. Germline CDR1 MNHEY, CDR2 SVGAGI. The CDR3 has 15 amino acids.

The rearrangement joins TRBV28 to TRBJ2-1; 12 bases agree with TRBD2. Per germline, CDR1 MDHEN and CDR2 SYDVKM. The CDR3 extends over 19 amino acids. J was trimmed by 3 bases and V by 3 bases; bases with no gene match: 12. The CDR3 bases are TGTGCCAGCAGTTTTGGCGCTAGCGGGGGGGCTGTCATCTACAATGAGCAGTTCTTC. Amino acid sequence: CASSFGASGGAVIYNEQFF.

This clonotype has more than one count but fewer than ten. The chain combines TRBV28 with TRBJ2-5, with D maybe TRBD1 (5 bases). Per germline, CDR1 MDHEN and CDR2 SYDVKM. The CDR3 runs to 13 residues. The ends were cut back, 10 bases at V and 7 bases at J, with 19 bases in the middle. DNA for the CDR3: TGTGCCACCCTCCCAGGGCCCCTGGGGACCCAGTACTTC. Translated, it gives CATLPGPLGTQYF.

This clonotype was seen many times. This sequence joins TRBV10-3 and TRBJ2-1; D possibly uses TRBD1 or TRBD2 (5 bases each). CDR1 and CDR2 (germline): ENHRY, SYGVKD. V lost 2 bases, J lost 7 bases, and 9 bases lay in between. The CDR3 is 13 amino acids. The CDR3 sequence is CAISETGANEQFF. DNA of the CDR3: TGTGCCATCAGTGAGACCGGGGCGAATGAGCAGTTCTTC.

This clonotype has a handful of counts. V usage is TRBV15 and J usage is TRBJ2-2, with D perhaps matching TRBD1 (6 bases). The CDR3 consists of 17 residues. The V gene lost 2 bases and the J gene lost 5 bases, with 18 bases spanning the gap. Germline values: CDR1 LNHNV, CDR2 YYDKDF (reference sequence). The CDR3 nucleotides read TGTGCCACCAGCAGACCCCCGAACAGGGTGGTTACCGGGGAGCTGTTTTTT. Translation gives CATSRPPNRVVTGELFF.

The chain employs TRBV7-9 and TRBJ2-3; D is uncertain. From germline, CDR1 is SEHNR and CDR2 FQNEAQ (reference sequence). The germline V and J ends were trimmed by 9 bases and 0 bases, with 13 bases remaining between them. This CDR3 contains 14 residues. The CDR3 DNA sequence: TGTGCCAGTGGCCGGGCCACAAGCACAGATACGCAGTATTTT. This translates into CASGRATSTDTQYF. Combining the CDR3 with reference TRBV7-9 and TRBJ2-3 gives the whole variable domain DTGVSQNPRHKITKRGQNVTFRCDPISEHNRLYWYRQTLGQGPEFLTYFQNEAQLEKSRLLSDRFSAERPKGSFSTLEIQRTEQGDSAMYLCASGRATSTDTQYFGPGTRLTVL.

Many counts were recorded for this clonotype. The V call is TRBV6-1, the J call TRBJ2-1, with D hard to call. Trimming left V 7 bases short and J 7 bases short, with 23 bases between. The CDR3 extends over 16 amino acids. Germline CDR1 and CDR2: MNHNS and SASEGT. The CDR3 nucleotides are TGTGCCAGCACCTTTTCCCCGTGGTTGTTAGAAAATGAGCAGTTCTTC. Protein sequence: CASTFSPWLLENEQFF.

J is TRBJ2-1 and V is TRBV4-1, with D perhaps matching TRBD1 (5 bases). V was shortened by 0 bases and J by 8 bases, with 11 bases between the two germline ends. CDR1 MGHRA and CDR2 YSYEKL come from the germline V gene. The CDR3 extends over 14 amino acids. The CDR3 sequence: CASSQEKGWDEQFF. The CDR3 bases are TGCGCCAGCAGCCAAGAAAAGGGGTGGGATGAGCAGTTCTTC.

This clonotype showed up just a few times. The genes are TRBV12-3 or TRBV12-4 and TRBJ1-4; D is uncertain. V was cut by 4 bases and J by 12 bases, with 18 bases left in between. CDR3 length: 14 amino acids. This CDR3 reads CASSSPTGPEELFF. For the CDR3, the DNA is TGTGCCAGCAGTTCCCCCACCGGGCCTGAGGAACTGTTTTTT.

This clonotype appeared a single time. The conserved phenylalanine or tryptophan normally closing the CDR3 is absent here, so this likely arose from a read error. This sequence joins TRBV5-1 and TRBJ2-1; TRBD1 or TRBD2 may be the D gene (5 bases each). This CDR3 spans 14 amino acids. Germline CDR1 and CDR2: SGHRS and YFSETQ. V shed 3 bases and J shed 5 bases, with 12 bases lying between them. CDR3 in amino acids: CASSSGTNHNEQFL. For the CDR3, the DNA is TGCGCCAGCAGCTCCGGGACCAACCACAATGAGCAGTTCCTC.

Worth noting for this clonotype: A much bigger clone sits one base away, suggesting this may be a read error. This chain links TRBV7-2 with TRBJ2-1; no firm D call. Trimming took off 8 bases at V and 6 bases at J, with 11 bases between the two ends. Germline V CDR1 and CDR2: SGHTA, FQGNSA. The CDR3 is 12 amino acids. The CDR3, as DNA: TGTGCCAGCCTTATCTCTTGCAATGAGCAGTTCTTC. This codes for CASLISCNEQFF.

This clonotype appeared a few times. The rearrangement links TRBV4-1 to TRBJ2-1; D remains ambiguous. The CDR3 is 15 residues long. Germline V gene data show CDR1 as MGHRA and CDR2 as YSYEKL. The germline V and J ends were trimmed by 0 bases and 10 bases, with 16 bases remaining between them. CDR3 sequence reads: CASSQDLAFTIEQFF. The CDR3 nucleotides read TGCGCCAGCAGCCAAGATTTAGCCTTCACTATAGAGCAGTTCTTC.

In this sample, this clonotype turned up a few times. The genes are TRBV27 and TRBJ2-1; tentatively, D is TRBD2 (6 bases). This CDR3 has 11 amino acids. Looked up from germline, CDR1 is MNHEY and CDR2 is SMNVEV (reference sequence). V lost 5 bases to trimming and J lost 10 bases, with 9 bases between them. CDR3 coding DNA: TGTGCCAGCAGTGCTGGACTAGAGCAGTTCTTC. Protein sequence: CASSAGLEQFF.

J is TRBJ2-3 and V is TRBV10-3, with TRBD1 matching over 7 bases. This CDR3 is 15 amino acids long. Trimming took 0 bases from V and 6 from J; bases not matched to a gene: 6. CDR1 is ENHRY, CDR2 SYGVKD, per germline. The CDR3 reads CAISESGQLADTQYF. The CDR3 DNA sequence: TGTGCCATCAGTGAGTCGGGACAGCTCGCCGATACGCAGTATTTT.

This clonotype turned up a few times. The junction does not match germline at one end; this may be a read error. The V call is TRBV4-1, the J call TRBJ1-4; D is possibly TRBD1 (5 bases). This CDR3 region has 14 residues. Germline values: CDR1 MGHRA, CDR2 YSYEKL. The CDR3 DNA is TGTGCCAGCAGCCAGGGCAGGCAGAATGAAAAACTGTTTTTT. This gives the protein CASSQGRQNEKLFF.

V usage is TRBV5-1 and J usage is TRBJ1-5, with D uncertain. Per the germline V gene, CDR1 is SGHRS and CDR2 is YFSETQ. The length of the CDR3 is 15 residues. V was trimmed by 2 bases and J by 5 bases, leaving 14 bases between them. In nucleotides, the CDR3 is TGCGCCAGCAGCTTTGTCCCAGGAGACCATCAGCCCCAGCATTTT. Translating it yields CASSFVPGDHQPQHF.

This sequence joins TRBV3-1 and TRBJ2-1; D could derive from TRBD1 or TRBD2 (8 bases each). In germline, CDR1 is LGHDT, CDR2 YNNKEL (reference sequence). Trimming took off 3 bases at V and 3 bases at J, with 36 bases between the two ends. The CDR3 spans 23 residues. The chain's CDR3 is CASSQDRVQVGGGFHYDYNEQFF. The DNA for the CDR3 is TGTGCCAGCAGCCAGGACAGGGTCCAGGTGGGCGGGGGGTTCCATTACGACTACAATGAGCAGTTCTTC.

This clonotype was seen ten or more times. V is TRBV7-2 and J is TRBJ1-4; perhaps TRBD1 as D (5 bases). CDR1 SGHTA and CDR2 FQGNSA come from the germline V gene. This CDR3 comprises 13 residues. Trimming cost V 7 bases and J 6 bases, with 12 bases left between them. CDR3 sequence: CASKRGGDEKLFF. The CDR3 DNA follows: TGTGCCAGCAAGCGCGGGGGTGATGAAAAACTGTTTTTT.

This clonotype was counted a few times. The chain employs TRBV7-9 and TRBJ1-2; 9 bases line up with TRBD1. V gave up 5 bases and J gave up 4 bases; unmatched junction bases: 5. CDR1 and CDR2 (germline): SEHNR, FQNEAQ (reference sequence). The CDR3 has 14 amino acids. CDR3 loop: CASSQPGQGYGYTF. Written as DNA, the CDR3 is TGTGCCAGCAGCCAGCCGGGACAGGGCTATGGCTACACCTTC.

This chain connects TRBV28 to TRBJ2-7, with D possibly TRBD1 on 5 matching bases. Trimming pared 5 bases from V and 3 bases from J, leaving 14 bases between. The CDR3 runs to 14 residues. Germline V gene sequence: CDR1 MDHEN, CDR2 SYDVKM. The CDR3 reads CASSPPGNIYEQYV. CDR3 coding DNA: TGTGCCAGCAGTCCCCCAGGGAATATCTACGAGCAGTACGTC.

A few counts support this clonotype. The chain uses TRBV20-1 and TRBJ1-6; no clear D gene. The CDR3 has 16 amino acids. Deletions cut 0 bases from V and 0 bases from J, with 9 bases between. Germline V gene data show CDR1 as DFQATT and CDR2 as SNEGSKA (reference sequence). This CDR3 reads CSARDRIYSYNSPLHF. The DNA of the CDR3 is TGCAGTGCTAGAGACCGGATTTACTCCTATAATTCACCCCTCCACTTT.

This clonotype has just a few counts. This chain links TRBV9 with TRBJ2-1; 10 bases are a match to TRBD2. V lost 0 bases and J lost 5; bases outside the gene matches: 14. This CDR3 has 19 residues. Germline V lookup: CDR1 SGDLS, CDR2 YYNGEE. CDR3 in DNA: TGTGCCAGCAGCGTAGACTACCTAGCGGGGGCTCCACAACACAATGAGCAGTTCTTC. Amino acids: CASSVDYLAGAPQHNEQFF.